This TCR beta chain was identified during a study of shared clonotypes between healthy human individuals. Method: immunoSEQ multiplex PCR; TCRdb's copy keeps in-frame clones and lacks some. The sample includes just over 2,000,000 clones, roughly 94% of them seen just once. Germline values: CDR1 SNHLY, CDR2 FYNNEI. V was pared by 8 bases and J by 5 bases, with 8 bases of the junction left unmatched. The CDR3 is made up of 15 amino acids. This TCR came from a young man in good health. Sequenced input: naive CD4+ T cells sorted from blood. Indicated subset: CD45RA+ positively selected. The J gene is TRBJ1-4, the V gene TRBV2, with 10 bases lining up with TRBD1. The CDR3: CASVDRGGLNEKLFF. In DNA, the CDR3 is TGTGCCAGCGTGGACAGGGGGGGATTAAATGAAAAACTGTTTTTT.